A selection of T cell receptor beta chains follows, all from one sample in a study of blood T cells in healthy people across ages. TCRdb processed the 5' RACE reads anew with MiXCR; each CDR3 protein has one entry. The sample has 550,000 to 650,000 distinct CDR3 sequences; approximately 30% are singletons. Material: blood. These receptors were collected from an elderly woman in good health. Each CDR3 is given with its conserved first and last residue. The D gene is left open where the match is weak. Rows give clone size only sometimes, using once, few, many, or a class for an expanded clone.

len,v_gene,d_gene,j_gene,abundance,CDR3nt,CDR3aa
14,TRBV29-1,TRBD2,TRBJ2-3,many,TGCAGCGCCGGGACTAGCGGGGTCACAGATACGCAGTATTTT,CSAGTSGVTDTQYF
13,TRBV6-6,.,TRBJ2-7,.,TGTGCCGGCAGTGCGATACTGGGATACGAGCAGTACTTC,CAGSAILGYEQYF
12,TRBV30,.,TRBJ1-1,.,TGTGCCTGCTCGGTCTATTACACTGAAGCTTTCTTT,CACSVYYTEAFF
15,TRBV7-9,.,TRBJ1-1,many,TGTGCCAGCAGCCCCAAGACAGCTCCGAACACTGAAGCTTTCTTT,CASSPKTAPNTEAFF
15,TRBV7-9,.,TRBJ2-7,once,TGTGCCGGCAGCTCGACGACGGGGACCTCCCACGAGCAGTACTTC,CAGSSTTGTSHEQYF
15,TRBV19,TRBD1,TRBJ1-1,few,TGTGCCAGTACCCCATATCAGGGGGATAGGACTGAAGCTTTCTTT,CASTPYQGDRTEAFF
14,TRBV20-1,.,TRBJ1-1,.,TGCAGTGCTAGTTTTGGAGCAGTGGGTTCTGAAGCTTTCTTT,CSASFGAVGSEAFF
13,TRBV9,.,TRBJ2-1,many,TGTGCCAGCAGCCCTGGAGACGTGAATGAGCAGTTCTTC,CASSPGDVNEQFF
12,TRBV29-1,TRBD2,TRBJ2-5,once,TGCAGCGTTATGCGGGGGAGGGAGACCCAGTACTTC,CSVMRGRETQYF
17,TRBV28,TRBD2,TRBJ2-1,.,TGTGCCAGCAGCCAAGGACTAGCGGGGGGCACGAGCAATGAGCAGTTCTTC,CASSQGLAGGTSNEQFF
16,TRBV20-1,.,TRBJ1-1,few,TGCAGTGCTACGGCGAGGGATGGACACCTCGCGACTGAAGCTTTCTTT,CSATARDGHLATEAFF
12,TRBV7-6,.,TRBJ1-1,many,TGTGCCAGCAAGGACCCGAACACTGAAGCTTTCTTT,CASKDPNTEAFF
15,TRBV7-3,TRBD1,TRBJ2-1,.,TGTGCCAGCAGCGCGACAGGGTCTCAAGGGCCTGAGCAGTTCTTC,CASSATGSQGPEQFF
15,TRBV4-1,.,TRBJ2-6,.,TGCGCCAGCAGCCCTTGGGCATCTGGGGCCAACGTCCTGACTTTC,CASSPWASGANVLTF
14,TRBV20-1,.,TRBJ1-5,few,TGCAGTGCTAGAACAAGACAGGACAATCAGCCCCAGCATTTT,CSARTRQDNQPQHF
12,TRBV12-3/TRBV12-4,.,TRBJ1-1,many,TGTGCCAGCAGTTTAGGAGTCACTGAAGCTTTCTTT,CASSLGVTEAFF
16,TRBV20-1,TRBD2,TRBJ2-3,many,TGCAGTGCACCCGGGACTAGCGGACTAAGCACAGATACGCAGTATTTT,CSAPGTSGLSTDTQYF
14,TRBV9,.,TRBJ1-6,many,TGTGCCAGCAGCGTAGGAGCGGGTAATTCACCCCTCCACTTT,CASSVGAGNSPLHF
15,TRBV7-2,TRBD1,TRBJ1-2,many,TGTGCCAGCAGCTTACGAACAGGGGGCGACTATGGCTACACCTTC,CASSLRTGGDYGYTF
13,TRBV5-1,.,TRBJ2-7,many,TGCGCCAGCAGCTTGCGGGGGATCTACGAGCAGTACTTC,CASSLRGIYEQYF
14,TRBV18,.,TRBJ2-5,many,TGTGCCAGCTCACCTGAGGACCTACCAGAGACCCAGTACTTC,CASSPEDLPETQYF
15,TRBV29-1,.,TRBJ1-1,.,TGCAGCGTTCACCTAGATGGGTCCTCCAGAACTGAAGCTTTCTTT,CSVHLDGSSRTEAFF
12,TRBV6-6,.,TRBJ2-1,.,TGTGCCAGCAGTTACGGAAGCAATGAGCAGTTCTTC,CASSYGSNEQFF
12,TRBV7-3,.,TRBJ2-1,many,TGTGCCAGCAGCTTGGGAAACAATGAGCAGTTCTTC,CASSLGNNEQFF
15,TRBV7-2,TRBD2,TRBJ2-3,many,TGTGCCAGCAGCTTAGGCGGGGGGGCCGGAGATACGCAGTATTTT,CASSLGGGAGDTQYF
18,TRBV21-1,.,TRBJ1-1,many,TGTGCCAGCAGTCCGGGACAGGGGGCGGTTCAATTGAACACTGAAGCTTTCTTT,CASSPGQGAVQLNTEAFF
14,TRBV20-1,.,TRBJ2-5,many,TGCAGTGCTAATGTTGGTCAGTTTCAAGAGACCCAGTACTTC,CSANVGQFQETQYF
14,TRBV19,.,TRBJ2-7,.,TGTGCCAGTAGGAGGGGCGCAATTTCCTACGAGCAGTACTTC,CASRRGAISYEQYF
15,TRBV7-6,.,TRBJ2-5,many,TGTGCCAGCAGCGCCAACCAGGGATCACGCGAGACCCAGTACTTC,CASSANQGSRETQYF
15,TRBV7-2,.,TRBJ2-3,many,TGTGCCAGCAGCTTAGTGAGCTTTAGCACAGATACGCAGTATTTT,CASSLVSFSTDTQYF
13,TRBV5-4,TRBD1,TRBJ2-5,.,TGTGCCAGCACCCTAGGGGGCGGGGAGACCCAGTACTTC,CASTLGGGETQYF
13,TRBV2,.,TRBJ2-7,.,TGTGCCAGCAGTGAAAGAGAATGGAATGAGCAGTACTTC,CASSEREWNEQYF
13,TRBV3-1,.,TRBJ2-3,.,TGCGCCAGCAGCATAGAAGGGACAGATACGCAGTATTTT,CASSIEGTDTQYF
18,TRBV4-3,TRBD2,TRBJ2-4,many,TGCGCCAGCAGCCAAGTCGGGACTAGCGGGGGTCGGAAAAACATTCAGTACTTC,CASSQVGTSGGRKNIQYF
16,TRBV5-4,TRBD1,TRBJ1-1,.,TGTGCCAGCAGCTTGCCGGGACAGGGGAGGTACACTGAAGCTTTCTTT,CASSLPGQGRYTEAFF
15,TRBV12-3/TRBV12-4,.,TRBJ2-3,many,TGTGCCAGCAGTTTAATGGGACTTAACACAGATACGCAGTATTTT,CASSLMGLNTDTQYF
16,TRBV9,.,TRBJ2-2,few,TGTGCCAGCAGCGTTGAAGGCAGGGTAGCGTCCGGGGAGCTGTTTTTT,CASSVEGRVASGELFF
17,TRBV7-9,TRBD1,TRBJ2-7,.,TGTGCCAGCAGCTTAATTGGACCACTGGGACAGCTTCACGAGCAGTACTTC,CASSLIGPLGQLHEQYF
16,TRBV4-2,TRBD2,TRBJ2-2,few,TGTGCCAGCAGCCCCAACGGGGGGAGGAACACCGGGGAGCTGTTTTTT,CASSPNGGRNTGELFF